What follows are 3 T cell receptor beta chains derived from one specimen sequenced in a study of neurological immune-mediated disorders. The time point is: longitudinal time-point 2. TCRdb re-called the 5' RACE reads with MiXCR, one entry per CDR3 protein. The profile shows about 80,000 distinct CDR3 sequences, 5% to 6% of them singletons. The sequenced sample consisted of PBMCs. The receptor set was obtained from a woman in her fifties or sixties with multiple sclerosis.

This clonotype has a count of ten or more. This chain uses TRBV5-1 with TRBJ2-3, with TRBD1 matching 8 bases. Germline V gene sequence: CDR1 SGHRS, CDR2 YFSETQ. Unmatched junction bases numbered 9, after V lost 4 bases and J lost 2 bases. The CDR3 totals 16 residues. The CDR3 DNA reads TGCGCCAGCAGCCCATTTTCGGGACAGGTCACAGATACGCAGTATTTT. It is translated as CASSPFSGQVTDTQYF.

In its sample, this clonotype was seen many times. This CDR3 is CASSPLGGSGGLTEAFF. CDR3 nucleotides: TGTGCCAGCAGCCCGCTAGGGGGCTCCGGGGGCCTCACTGAAGCTTTCTTT. V is TRBV7-2 and J is TRBJ1-1; 7 positions match TRBD1. Germline loops: CDR1 SGHTA, CDR2 FQGNSA. V lost 5 bases and J lost 4; bases outside the gene matches: 16. This CDR3 spans 17 amino acids.

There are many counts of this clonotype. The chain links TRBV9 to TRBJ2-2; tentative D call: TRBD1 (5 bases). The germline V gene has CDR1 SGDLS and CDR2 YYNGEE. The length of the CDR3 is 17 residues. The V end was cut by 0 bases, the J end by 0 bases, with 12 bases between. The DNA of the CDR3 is TGTGCCAGCAGCGTAGAGGGGCCCTCCGCGAACACCGGGGAGCTGTTTTTT. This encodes CASSVEGPSANTGELFF.